The entry below describes one T cell receptor beta chain. The data stem from a study of cytomegalovirus exposure and HLA in healthy donors. Profiled with immunoSEQ multiplex PCR; TCRdb holds only in-frame clones, not every one. The sample yields roughly 62,000 clones, 90% to 95% seen once. Germline CDR1 is SGDLS and CDR2 is YYNGEE. The CDR3 sequence is 15 residues long. With 4 bases clipped from V and 2 bases from J, the junction kept 5 bases outside the gene matches. The sequence was collected from a woman in her thirties in good health and CMV-seronegative. The sample taken for sequencing was PBMCs. The V gene is TRBV9, the J gene TRBJ2-5, with TRBD2 matching 10 bases. The DNA of the CDR3 is TGTGCCAGCAGCTCCGGGACTAGCGAGCAAGAGACCCAGTACTTC. It is translated as CASSSGTSEQETQYF.